This T cell receptor (beta chain) was captured by sequencing in a study of human T cells and chemical hapten exposure. TCRdb used MiXCR to reprocess the RACE reads, holding one entry per CDR3 protein. Among 90,000 to 110,000 distinct CDR3 sequences listed, less than 35% were seen once. Time point given: patch test 3, about 24 weeks after DPC sensitization. The treatment was: therapeutic diphenylcyclopropenone sensitization with weekly scalp DPC. Those who donated were patients with alopecia, 18 to 70 years of age, and suitable for DPC. J gave up 9 bases and V 4 bases, and 8 bases lay outside the gene matches. There are 13 residues in the CDR3. Germline V gives CDR1 SGHVS, CDR2 FQNEAQ.

The chain links TRBV7-8 to TRBJ1-1, with TRBD1 matching over 7 bases. Source: whole blood, taken in connection with sensitization to the hapten diphenylcyclopropenone (DPC). The sequence was collected from a man aged 35-49 years with alopecia areata. Some clones in this sample may be carry-over from other donors' samples. The CDR3 protein is CASSYPGGSQAFF. Written as DNA, the CDR3 is TGTGCCAGCAGCTACCCAGGGGGTAGTCAAGCTTTCTTT.